The 4 T cell receptor beta chains given below trace back to one sample, sequenced in a study of shared clonotypes between healthy human individuals. Sequenced by immunoSEQ multiplex PCR; TCRdb stores in-frame clones only, minus some. The data hold about 1,500,000 clones, with roughly 96% observed a single time. Sequencing used naive CD4+ T cells sorted from blood. As to subset: CD45RA+ positively selected. These receptor sequences come from a man aged 25-45 years in good health.

This clone was picked up one time. The chain recombines TRBV6-1 with TRBJ1-1; D ambiguous. The V end was cut by 6 bases, the J end by 0 bases, with 8 bases between. Germline assignment: CDR1 MNHNS and CDR2 SASEGT. The length of the CDR3 is 13 residues. The CDR3 DNA reads TGTGCCAGCAGAGAGGATTTGAACACTGAAGCTTTCTTT. It codes for CASREDLNTEAFF.

The gene calls are TRBV7-6 and TRBJ2-3; D possibly matches TRBD1 or TRBD2 (5 bases each). Germline V CDR1 and CDR2: SGHVS, FNYEAQ. There are 15 residues in the CDR3. V shed 8 bases and J shed 0 bases, with 15 bases lying between them. The CDR3 nucleotides read TGTGCCAGCCCCCGAAGGGACCTAAGCACAGATACGCAGTATTTT. Translation: CASPRRDLSTDTQYF.

The chain uses TRBV25-1 and TRBJ2-6; 10 bases fit TRBD1. CDR3 length: 17 amino acids. Per germline, CDR1 MGHDK and CDR2 SYGVNS. The ends lost 4 bases at V and 3 bases at J; junction bases unmatched: 6. CDR3 region: CASSGGTGDSGANVLTF. The CDR3 DNA is TGTGCCAGCAGTGGGGGGACAGGGGATAGTGGGGCCAACGTCCTGACTTTC.

The V gene is TRBV7-2, the J gene TRBJ2-1; no clear D. V lost 4 bases and J lost 7, with 11 bases in between. The germline gives CDR1 SGHTA, CDR2 FQGNSA. This CDR3 contains 13 residues. CDR3 sequence: CASSYVPGNEQFF. The CDR3 DNA follows: TGTGCCAGCAGCTACGTTCCAGGTAATGAGCAGTTCTTC.